The sequence of this T cell receptor (beta chain) was determined in a study of T cells after yellow fever vaccination (dated by TCRdb to the late 2010s). General notes on the study: Libraries from fractions with low cell numbers were prepared with the SMART-Seq v4 Ultra Low Input RNA kit. To track T-cell clones before and after primary and booster YFV17D yellow fever vaccination, bulk TCR alpha and beta repertoires were sequenced longitudinally. The cohort comprised two healthy male donors, one aged 18 to 30 and one aged 30 to 40 years. Blood was collected at multiple timepoints before and after primary and secondary immunization, and bulk PBMC replicates and cell subsets were isolated. Results and caveats for the whole study, not just this receptor: A small share of clonotypes occurred in both CD4 and CD8 compartments, likely arising from convergent recombination. Because abundant contaminating clonotypes from the bulk population could be contained in FACS-sorted repertoires, computational filtering was required. Most clones expanded after primary vaccination (almost 97% of CD4 and over 80% of CD8) were re-detected after the booster, suggesting that broad memory maintenance occurred. Compared with the primary T-cell response, the secondary T-cell response was weaker but faster, peaking on day 5 rather than day 15. Because only a couple of donors were included in the study, the extent to which the findings can be generalized is limited.

This specimen's treatment or condition label, interpreted: live attenuated yellow fever vaccine strain. A standard Ficoll-Paque protocol was used to isolate PBMCs from peripheral blood. Dynabeads CD4 and CD8 positive selection kits were used to isolate the CD4 and CD8 T-cell fractions. TriZol was used to extract RNA from bulk PBMCs, from CD4 and CD8 fractions, and from dextramer-positive and dextramer-negative fractions. CDR1 and CDR2 are read off the germline V gene as SGHTA and FQGNSA. The V and J ends are trimmed by 5 bases and 5 bases, leaving 15 bases between them. The CDR3 numbers 14 residues from cysteine through phenylalanine. Only the CDR3 DNA stays, 42 bases, in frame from base 1. The sample holds many counts of this clonotype. There is no known antigen for this receptor. Nothing much larger sits one base from this clone, and base qualities are not available. Instrument on record: Illumina NovaSeq 6000. TCR cDNA was made using 5'RACE template switching, a step that added a universal primer site and unique molecular identifiers. Priming of cDNA synthesis was performed from both the TCR alpha and TCR beta constant segments. Two PCR steps were used to amplify libraries, with sample barcodes and sequencing adapters being added in the second step. Sequencing of the libraries was done on either Illumina HiSeq 2500 (2x100 bp) or NovaSeq (2x150 bp). In the authors' own workflow: Demultiplexing of reads and collapsing into UMI consensus sequences were performed with MIGEC, and V(D)J alignment was carried out with MiXCR. Clonotypes responding to the vaccine were identified with edgeR on replicate PBMC samples, with the criteria of FDR below 0.01 and a log2 fold change above 5 up to day 15. Bulk clonotypes were assigned CD4 or CD8 identity according to which sequenced CD4 or CD8 repertoire held them at higher abundance. TCRdb itself trimmed the public reads at Q25 with fastp, ran MiXCR and retained productive beta chains. Merged by CDR3 protein, the rows form single entries marked with the most common genes and DNA. These V and J calls originate from TCRdb's pipeline instead of the authors' own analysis. Within this sample are about 300,000 distinct CDR3 sequences, with under 9% of them counted one time only. The ten largest clones represent about 3.7% of the sample.

This sequence originates from a young man who received the YFV17D yellow fever vaccine. Sequences were derived from CD4+ T cells sorted from PBMCs, sampled 5 days after the yellow fever booster vaccination. In this chain, TRBV7-2 is recombined with TRBJ2-5; a tentative D match to TRBD2 spans 7 bases. The DNA sequence follows: TGTGCCAGCAGCCCCCGGGGGGCGCGGGAGACCCAGTACTTC. Translated, it reads CASSPRGARETQYF.